This T cell receptor beta chain was identified during a study of T cell changes during pregnancy in multiple sclerosis. This CDR3 spans 15 amino acids. The V segment lost 3 bases and the J segment 8 bases; nucleotides outside the gene matches: 9. Germline CDR1 is MDHEN and CDR2 is SYDVKM. Assay: immunoSEQ multiplex PCR; the TCRdb copy retains only in-frame clones and omits some. The sample lists 26,000 or so clones; around nine tenths were seen once. This receptor was identified in a female donor with multiple sclerosis, enrolled in a pregnancy study. The gene calls are TRBV28 and TRBJ2-1, with 8 bases lining up with TRBD2. Sequencing was performed on CD8+ T cells from peripheral blood mononuclear cells, taken before pregnancy. The CDR3 region is CASSLGNTGGDEQFF. CDR3 nucleotide sequence: TGTGCCAGCAGTTTGGGGAATACGGGAGGGGATGAGCAGTTCTTC.